These T cell receptor beta chains were read from a single sample in a study of blood T cell repertoires in COVID-19. Profiling relied on immunoSEQ multiplex PCR, and the TCRdb table lists in-frame clones only, not all of them. Of over 130,000 clones in the sample, 65% to 85% were seen once. The sequencing sample was made of peripheral blood. The receptors come from a human donor in a cohort sampled during active COVID-19. Both conserved end residues are part of each CDR3. The order of the fields is clone size, D gene, V gene, J gene, CDR3 DNA, CDR3 protein. A D gene is named only where the DNA matches it firmly. Not all rows give a size; the values are once, few, many and, for expanded clones, a class.

clone_size: -
d_call: TRBD1
v_call: TRBV5-6
j_call: TRBJ1-4
cdr3_nt: TGTGCCAGCAGCTTGGAGCAGGGGGTTCGTGAAAAACTGTTTTTT
cdr3_aa: CASSLEQGVREKLFF

clone_size: -
d_call: TRBD1
v_call: TRBV28
j_call: TRBJ1-1
cdr3_nt: TGTGCCAGCAGTGCCCAGACAGGGGGCAAAATTGAAGCTTTCTTT
cdr3_aa: CASSAQTGGKIEAFF

clone_size: -
d_call: -
v_call: TRBV19
j_call: TRBJ2-5
cdr3_nt: TGTGCCAGTAGTATAGGCCCAAGCGAGACCCAGTACTTC
cdr3_aa: CASSIGPSETQYF

clone_size: once
d_call: -
v_call: TRBV29-1
j_call: TRBJ2-3
cdr3_nt: TGCAGCGTCACGGTCACCACAGATACGCAGTATTTT
cdr3_aa: CSVTVTTDTQYF

clone_size: -
d_call: -
v_call: TRBV25-1
j_call: TRBJ2-2
cdr3_nt: TGTGCCAGCAGTGGGGTGGGGGCCCCCGGGGAGCTGTTTTTT
cdr3_aa: CASSGVGAPGELFF

clone_size: -
d_call: TRBD1
v_call: TRBV20-1
j_call: TRBJ2-6
cdr3_nt: TGCAGTGCTAGTAGATGGCAGGGGGCTAAGTCTGGGGCCAACGTCCTGACTTTC
cdr3_aa: CSASRWQGAKSGANVLTF

clone_size: few
d_call: -
v_call: TRBV14
j_call: TRBJ2-7
cdr3_nt: TGTGCCAGCAGCCCCAGGTTTTCCTACGAGCAGTACTTC
cdr3_aa: CASSPRFSYEQYF

clone_size: -
d_call: TRBD2
v_call: TRBV5-4
j_call: TRBJ2-5
cdr3_nt: TGTGCCAGCACCCCGAACCAGGAGCGGGGGGGCCGAGAGACCCAGTACTTC
cdr3_aa: CASTPNQERGGRETQYF

clone_size: -
d_call: TRBD2
v_call: TRBV7-9
j_call: TRBJ2-7
cdr3_nt: TGTGCCAGCAGCTCCTCTAGCGGGGGCTCTCCTAGGGGATCCTACGAGCAGTACTTC
cdr3_aa: CASSSSSGGSPRGSYEQYF

clone_size: -
d_call: TRBD2
v_call: TRBV3-1/TRBV3-2
j_call: TRBJ2-7
cdr3_nt: TGTGCCAGCAGCCAAGGGACTAGCGGGGCTCTCTCCTACGAGCAGTACTTC
cdr3_aa: CASSQGTSGALSYEQYF

clone_size: -
d_call: TRBD1
v_call: TRBV23-1
j_call: TRBJ1-2
cdr3_nt: TGCGCCAGCAAACCAGGGGACAGGGGGCTCTATGGCTACACCTTC
cdr3_aa: CASKPGDRGLYGYTF

clone_size: -
d_call: -
v_call: TRBV6-1
j_call: TRBJ2-2
cdr3_nt: TGTGCCAGCAGTGATTCAGGGATCGGGGAGCTGTTTTTT
cdr3_aa: CASSDSGIGELFF

clone_size: -
d_call: -
v_call: TRBV2
j_call: TRBJ1-5
cdr3_nt: TGTGCCAGCAGTGTCCTCCCTTCCTTATCAGCCCAGCATTTT
cdr3_aa: CASSVLPSLSAQHF

clone_size: -
d_call: TRBD1
v_call: TRBV15
j_call: TRBJ1-2
cdr3_nt: TGTGCCACCAGCAGAGGTACAGGGGGCGCCTATGGCTACACCTTC
cdr3_aa: CATSRGTGGAYGYTF

clone_size: -
d_call: TRBD1
v_call: TRBV5-1
j_call: TRBJ1-4
cdr3_nt: TGCGCCAGCAGCACCGCTCTAGGGACAGGGGGCGAAAAACTGTTTTTT
cdr3_aa: CASSTALGTGGEKLFF

clone_size: once
d_call: TRBD1
v_call: TRBV6-2/TRBV6-3
j_call: TRBJ2-5
cdr3_nt: TGTGCCAGCAGTTGGCATACAGGGGGCCAAGAGACCCAGTACTTC
cdr3_aa: CASSWHTGGQETQYF

clone_size: -
d_call: -
v_call: TRBV5-4
j_call: TRBJ1-2
cdr3_nt: TGTGCCAGCAGCAAGGCCGGGGACTATGGCTACACCTTC
cdr3_aa: CASSKAGDYGYTF

clone_size: once
d_call: -
v_call: TRBV27
j_call: TRBJ2-2
cdr3_nt: TGTGCCAGCAGTTTTGAGTGGCGCGGGGGCCAGAACACCGGGGAGCTGTTTTTT
cdr3_aa: CASSFEWRGGQNTGELFF

clone_size: once
d_call: TRBD2
v_call: TRBV2
j_call: TRBJ2-3
cdr3_nt: TGTGCCAGCAGGCTTAGCGGGGGGACCACAGATACGCAGTATTTT
cdr3_aa: CASRLSGGTTDTQYF

clone_size: -
d_call: -
v_call: TRBV5-1
j_call: TRBJ1-1
cdr3_nt: TGCGCCAGCAGCTTGGGTTATAGAGTCTCTGAAGCTTTCTTT
cdr3_aa: CASSLGYRVSEAFF

clone_size: -
d_call: -
v_call: TRBV27
j_call: TRBJ2-5
cdr3_nt: TGTGCCAGCAGTTTCCCGGGGGAGACCCAGTACTTC
cdr3_aa: CASSFPGETQYF

clone_size: -
d_call: -
v_call: TRBV5-1
j_call: TRBJ2-1
cdr3_nt: TGCGCCAGCAGCTTACAGGGCCCCAACAATGAGCAGTTCTTC
cdr3_aa: CASSLQGPNNEQFF

clone_size: -
d_call: TRBD1
v_call: TRBV9
j_call: TRBJ1-2
cdr3_nt: TGTGCCAGCAGCTTGGGACAGGGGGCGTCATATGGCTACACCTTC
cdr3_aa: CASSLGQGASYGYTF

clone_size: -
d_call: -
v_call: TRBV27
j_call: TRBJ2-7
cdr3_nt: TGTGCCAGCAGTTTTCGGGGGGCTGACTACGAGCAGTACTTC
cdr3_aa: CASSFRGADYEQYF

clone_size: -
d_call: TRBD1
v_call: TRBV7-3
j_call: TRBJ1-1
cdr3_nt: TGTGCCAGCAGCACGACAGGGGGCAGGGCTGAAGCTTTCTTT
cdr3_aa: CASSTTGGRAEAFF

clone_size: -
d_call: TRBD1
v_call: TRBV18
j_call: TRBJ2-5
cdr3_nt: TGTGCCAGCTCACCGGCTTCAGGGGGAGTATGGGAAACCCAGTACTTC
cdr3_aa: CASSPASGGVWETQYF

clone_size: -
d_call: -
v_call: TRBV12-3/TRBV12-4
j_call: TRBJ2-7
cdr3_nt: TGTGCCAGCGCCATCCAGGGTCAGGGTGCACAGTACTTC
cdr3_aa: CASAIQGQGAQYF

clone_size: -
d_call: TRBD2
v_call: TRBV18
j_call: TRBJ2-1
cdr3_nt: TGTGCCAGCTCACCACTACTAGCGGTCTACAATGAGCAGTTCTTC
cdr3_aa: CASSPLLAVYNEQFF

clone_size: -
d_call: -
v_call: TRBV9
j_call: TRBJ1-1
cdr3_nt: TGTGCCAGCAGCGTGCGGGGGGCTAGCTACACTGAAGCTTTCTTT
cdr3_aa: CASSVRGASYTEAFF

clone_size: -
d_call: TRBD1
v_call: TRBV11-1
j_call: TRBJ2-7
cdr3_nt: TGTGCCAGCAGCTACGGGACAGGCGGAGGGGAGCAGTACTTC
cdr3_aa: CASSYGTGGGEQYF

clone_size: -
d_call: TRBD1
v_call: TRBV19
j_call: TRBJ2-1
cdr3_nt: TGTGCCACTGCCCGGACAGGGGGCGCCAATGAGCAGTTCTTC
cdr3_aa: CATARTGGANEQFF

clone_size: -
d_call: -
v_call: TRBV7-2
j_call: TRBJ2-1
cdr3_nt: TGTGCCAGCAGCCAGACCGGGACAAAGCAGTTCTTC
cdr3_aa: CASSQTGTKQFF

clone_size: -
d_call: TRBD1
v_call: TRBV7-9
j_call: TRBJ1-3
cdr3_nt: TGTGCCAGCAGCCCGGGGACAGGGGACTCTGGAAACACCATATATTTT
cdr3_aa: CASSPGTGDSGNTIYF

clone_size: -
d_call: -
v_call: TRBV21-1
j_call: TRBJ1-2
cdr3_nt: TGTGCCAGCAGCAAAGAGTACTCAGGGTACTATGGCTACACCTTC
cdr3_aa: CASSKEYSGYYGYTF

clone_size: -
d_call: -
v_call: TRBV5-8
j_call: TRBJ1-4
cdr3_nt: TGTGCCAGCACGGGGGACCTTAATGAAAAACTGTTTTTT
cdr3_aa: CASTGDLNEKLFF

clone_size: -
d_call: -
v_call: TRBV3-1/TRBV3-2
j_call: TRBJ1-2
cdr3_nt: TGTGCCAGCAGGGGGGGGGCGCATGGCTACACCTTC
cdr3_aa: CASRGGAHGYTF

clone_size: -
d_call: TRBD1
v_call: TRBV5-1
j_call: TRBJ2-1
cdr3_nt: TGCGCCAGCAGCGCCCCGGACAGGGTAGCCAATGAGCAGTTCTTC
cdr3_aa: CASSAPDRVANEQFF

clone_size: once
d_call: -
v_call: TRBV29-1
j_call: TRBJ2-3
cdr3_nt: TGCAGCGTTGAATCTGGGGGCGCGGGCACAGATACGCAGTATTTT
cdr3_aa: CSVESGGAGTDTQYF

clone_size: -
d_call: -
v_call: TRBV5-4
j_call: TRBJ2-7
cdr3_nt: TGTGCCAGCAGCCTTGACAGGTGGACCGAGCAGTACTTC
cdr3_aa: CASSLDRWTEQYF

clone_size: -
d_call: TRBD1
v_call: TRBV5-1
j_call: TRBJ1-2
cdr3_nt: TGCGCCAGCAGCCGTTCTAACAGGGGGCACTATGGCTACACCTTC
cdr3_aa: CASSRSNRGHYGYTF

clone_size: few
d_call: -
v_call: TRBV5-8
j_call: TRBJ2-5
cdr3_nt: TGTGCCAGCAGCCTGACTCGGAACCGAGAGACCCAGTACTTC
cdr3_aa: CASSLTRNRETQYF

clone_size: -
d_call: -
v_call: TRBV6-1
j_call: TRBJ2-1
cdr3_nt: TGTGCCAGCAATGAACAGAGGTTTTACAATGAGCAGTTCTTC
cdr3_aa: CASNEQRFYNEQFF

clone_size: -
d_call: TRBD1
v_call: TRBV20-1
j_call: TRBJ1-1
cdr3_nt: TGCAGTGCTAGTCGGGACAGGGTAAGGACGAACACTGAAGCTTTCTTT
cdr3_aa: CSASRDRVRTNTEAFF

clone_size: -
d_call: TRBD1
v_call: TRBV5-1
j_call: TRBJ1-2
cdr3_nt: TGCGCCAGCAGCGATCCGGGACAGACAAACTATGGCTACACCTTC
cdr3_aa: CASSDPGQTNYGYTF

clone_size: -
d_call: TRBD2
v_call: TRBV6-6
j_call: TRBJ2-5
cdr3_nt: TGTGCCAGCAGTTACTCCGTAGCGGGGGGCCAAGAGACCCAGTACTTC
cdr3_aa: CASSYSVAGGQETQYF

clone_size: -
d_call: -
v_call: TRBV19
j_call: TRBJ1-6
cdr3_nt: TGTGCCAGCGAGAAAGCTCATAATTCACCCCTCCACTTT
cdr3_aa: CASEKAHNSPLHF

clone_size: -
d_call: TRBD2
v_call: TRBV15
j_call: TRBJ2-7
cdr3_nt: TGTGCCACCAGTGCCGGACTAGCGGGGATCGAGCAGTACTTC
cdr3_aa: CATSAGLAGIEQYF

clone_size: few
d_call: -
v_call: TRBV9
j_call: TRBJ2-2
cdr3_nt: TGTGCCAGCAGCGTAACCCCCAAGGGGACCGGGGAGCTGTTTTTT
cdr3_aa: CASSVTPKGTGELFF

clone_size: -
d_call: TRBD1
v_call: TRBV18
j_call: TRBJ1-4
cdr3_nt: TGTGCCAGCTCACCTACAGGGGAACGTGAAAAACTGTTTTTT
cdr3_aa: CASSPTGEREKLFF

clone_size: -
d_call: -
v_call: TRBV6-5
j_call: TRBJ1-2
cdr3_nt: TGTGCCAGCAGTTACTCGGGGGACACCGGTTTGGGCTACACCTTC
cdr3_aa: CASSYSGDTGLGYTF

clone_size: few
d_call: TRBD1
v_call: TRBV6-6
j_call: TRBJ1-2
cdr3_nt: TGTGCCAGCAGGGACAGGGTTGGCTACACCTTC
cdr3_aa: CASRDRVGYTF

clone_size: -
d_call: TRBD2
v_call: TRBV5-1
j_call: TRBJ2-5
cdr3_nt: TGCGCCAGCAGCGCGATCCCGACTAGCGGGGGGCGGGTAGAGACCCAGTACTTC
cdr3_aa: CASSAIPTSGGRVETQYF

clone_size: -
d_call: TRBD2
v_call: TRBV28
j_call: TRBJ2-1
cdr3_nt: TGTGCCAGCAGCCCGACCGGCCGGGCTAGCGGTTACAATGAGCAGTTCTTC
cdr3_aa: CASSPTGRASGYNEQFF

clone_size: -
d_call: TRBD2
v_call: TRBV7-7
j_call: TRBJ2-2
cdr3_nt: TGTGCTAGCAGCCCGCGGACTAGCGGGGGGTCCGGGGAGCTGTTTTTT
cdr3_aa: CASSPRTSGGSGELFF

clone_size: -
d_call: -
v_call: TRBV2
j_call: TRBJ1-4
cdr3_nt: TGTGCCAGCAGTGAAAATCGGGGTTGGAATGAAAAACTGTTTTTT
cdr3_aa: CASSENRGWNEKLFF